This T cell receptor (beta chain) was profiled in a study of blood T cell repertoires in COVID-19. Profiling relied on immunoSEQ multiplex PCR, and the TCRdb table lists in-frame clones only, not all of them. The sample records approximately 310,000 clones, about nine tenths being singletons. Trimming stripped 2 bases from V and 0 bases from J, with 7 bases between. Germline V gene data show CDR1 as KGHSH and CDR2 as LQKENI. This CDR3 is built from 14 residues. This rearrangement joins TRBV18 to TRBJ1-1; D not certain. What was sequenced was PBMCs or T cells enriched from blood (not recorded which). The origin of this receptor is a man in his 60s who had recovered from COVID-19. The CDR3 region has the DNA TGTGCCAGCTCACCAGGGCCAATGAACACTGAAGCTTTCTTT. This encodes CASSPGPMNTEAFF. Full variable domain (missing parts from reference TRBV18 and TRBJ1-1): NAGVMQNPRHLVRRRGQEARLRCSPMKGHSHVYWYRQLPEEGLKFMVYLQKENIIDESGMPKERFSAEFPKEGPSILRIQQVVRGDSAAYFCASSPGPMNTEAFFGQGTRLTVV.